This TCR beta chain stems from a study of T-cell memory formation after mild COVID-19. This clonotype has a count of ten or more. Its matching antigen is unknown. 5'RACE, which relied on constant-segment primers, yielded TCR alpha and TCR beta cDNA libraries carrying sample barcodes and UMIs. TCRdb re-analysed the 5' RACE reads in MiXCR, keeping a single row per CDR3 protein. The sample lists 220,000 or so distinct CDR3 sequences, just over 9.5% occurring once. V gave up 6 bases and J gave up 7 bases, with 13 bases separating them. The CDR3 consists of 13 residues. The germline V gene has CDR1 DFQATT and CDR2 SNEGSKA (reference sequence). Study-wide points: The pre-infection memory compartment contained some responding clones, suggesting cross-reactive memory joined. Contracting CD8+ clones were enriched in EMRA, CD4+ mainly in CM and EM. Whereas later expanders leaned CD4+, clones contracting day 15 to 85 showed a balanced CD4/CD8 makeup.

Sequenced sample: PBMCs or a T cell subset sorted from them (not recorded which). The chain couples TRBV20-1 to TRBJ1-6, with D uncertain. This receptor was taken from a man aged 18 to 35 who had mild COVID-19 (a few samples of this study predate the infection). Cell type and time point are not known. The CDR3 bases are TGCAGTGCCTTGAGAGTTCACAATTCACCCCTCCACTTT. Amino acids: CSALRVHNSPLHF.